This T cell receptor (beta chain) is drawn from a study of human T cells and chemical hapten exposure. This clonotype was observed a handful of times. Stated time point: patch test 3, about 24 weeks after DPC sensitization. Treatment specified: therapeutic diphenylcyclopropenone sensitization with weekly scalp DPC. Germline-derived CDR1 and CDR2 are SGDLS and YYNGEE. CDR3 length equals 15 residues. Unmatched junction bases numbered 2, after V lost 3 bases and J lost 0 bases. TCRdb reprocessed the RACE reads via MiXCR and lists one record per CDR3 protein. The sample holds 180,000 or so distinct CDR3 sequences, about 22% seen once.

This chain uses TRBV9 with TRBJ1-1; the match to TRBD1 covers 10 bases. The specimen comprised whole blood, sampled in connection with sensitization to the hapten diphenylcyclopropenone (DPC). This TCR was sampled from a woman aged 40 to 55 with alopecia areata. Some clones in this sample may be carry-over from other donors' samples. CDR3 DNA sequence: TGTGCCAGCAGCGGACAGGGGGCTCTGAACACTGAAGCTTTCTTT. This encodes CASSGQGALNTEAFF.